The sequence of this T cell receptor beta chain was determined in a study of blood T cell repertoires in COVID-19. Overall study context: The United States, Italy and Spain supplied acute and convalescent COVID-19 samples.

This CDR3 comprises 14 residues. Germline CDR1 and CDR2: MGHRA and YSYEKL. Between the trimmed V and J ends, which lost 1 base and 4 bases, there was a span of 10 bases. Only in-frame clones appear in the TCRdb table, and some are missing; sequencing was by immunoSEQ multiplex PCR. Of some 200,000 clones in the sample, around four fifths were seen once. The source of this sequence is a man between 60 and 75 years old with COVID-19, enrolled during active disease. The sequenced sample consisted of peripheral blood. This chain uses TRBV4-1 with TRBJ1-2, with no clear D. The CDR3 loop reads CASSQVLRLYGYTF. Written as DNA, the CDR3 is TGCGCCAGCAGCCAAGTCCTGCGGCTCTATGGCTACACCTTC.